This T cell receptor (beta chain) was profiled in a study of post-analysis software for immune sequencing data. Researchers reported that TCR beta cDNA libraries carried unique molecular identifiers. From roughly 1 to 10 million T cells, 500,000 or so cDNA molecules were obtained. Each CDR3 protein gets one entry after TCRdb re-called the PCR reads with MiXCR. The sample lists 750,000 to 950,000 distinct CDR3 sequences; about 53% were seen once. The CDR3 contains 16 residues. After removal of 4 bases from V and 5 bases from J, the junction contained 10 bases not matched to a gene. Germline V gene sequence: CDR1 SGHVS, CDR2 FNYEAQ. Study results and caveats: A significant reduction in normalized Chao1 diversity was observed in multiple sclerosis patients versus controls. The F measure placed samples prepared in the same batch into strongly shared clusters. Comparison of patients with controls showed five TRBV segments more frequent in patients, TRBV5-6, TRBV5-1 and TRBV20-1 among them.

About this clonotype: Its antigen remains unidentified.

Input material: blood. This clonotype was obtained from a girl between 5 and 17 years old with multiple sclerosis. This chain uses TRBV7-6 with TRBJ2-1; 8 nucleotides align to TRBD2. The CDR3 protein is CASSSPRAGGHNEQFF. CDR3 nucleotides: TGTGCCAGCAGCTCCCCGAGGGCGGGGGGTCACAATGAGCAGTTCTTC.